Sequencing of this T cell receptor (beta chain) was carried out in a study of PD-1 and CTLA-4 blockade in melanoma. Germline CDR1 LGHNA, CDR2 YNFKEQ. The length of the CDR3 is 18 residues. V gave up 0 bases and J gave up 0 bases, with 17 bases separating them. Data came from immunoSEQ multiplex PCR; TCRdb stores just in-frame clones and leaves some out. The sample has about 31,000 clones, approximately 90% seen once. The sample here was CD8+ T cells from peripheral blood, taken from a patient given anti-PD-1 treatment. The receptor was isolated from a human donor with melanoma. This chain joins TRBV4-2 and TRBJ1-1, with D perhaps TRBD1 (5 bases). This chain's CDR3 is CASSQELAGSWVNTEAFF. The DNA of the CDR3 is TGTGCCAGCAGCCAAGAACTGGCAGGGAGTTGGGTGAACACTGAAGCTTTCTTT.